The clone carrying this T cell receptor (beta chain) has more than one count but fewer than ten. Its antigen is undetermined. TCRdb re-derived calls from the 5' RACE reads in MiXCR, one entry per CDR3 protein. The sample yields about 470,000 distinct CDR3 sequences, about 23% seen once. The V and J ends lost 7 bases and 2 bases respectively, with 21 bases between them. This CDR3 spans 16 amino acids. Germline V gene data show CDR1 as MNHEY and CDR2 as SVGEGT. The data stem from a study of T-cell memory formation after mild COVID-19. About the research overall: Largely, TCR clusters stayed within a single donor.

Findings and limits, study-wide: Shrinking CD4+ clones resided mostly in CM and EM, and CD8+ ones in EMRA. Clones that contracted from day 15 to 85 had balanced CD4/CD8; later expanders were CD4+ biased. Some SARS-CoV-2-responding clones were already detected in memory before infection.

The chain recombines TRBV6-2 or TRBV6-3 with TRBJ2-7; D gene ambiguous. This clonotype was obtained from an adult woman who had mild COVID-19 (a few samples of this study predate the infection). Cell type and time point are not known. Sequences were obtained from PBMCs or a T cell subset sorted from them (not recorded which). Here the CDR3 DNA reads TGTGCCAGCATACCGGCTACTTCAGCGAATACCTACGAGCAGTACTTC. Amino acids: CASIPATSANTYEQYF.